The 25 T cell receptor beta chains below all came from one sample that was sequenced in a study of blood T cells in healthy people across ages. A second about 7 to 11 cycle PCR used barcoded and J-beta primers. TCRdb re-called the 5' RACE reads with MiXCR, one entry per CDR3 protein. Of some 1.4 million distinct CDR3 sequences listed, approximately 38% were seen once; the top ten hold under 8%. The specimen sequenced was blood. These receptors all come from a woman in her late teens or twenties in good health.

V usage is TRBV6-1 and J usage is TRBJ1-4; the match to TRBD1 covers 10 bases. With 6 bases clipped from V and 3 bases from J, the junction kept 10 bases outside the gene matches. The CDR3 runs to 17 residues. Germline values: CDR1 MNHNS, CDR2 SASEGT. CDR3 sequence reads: CASRPGQGTFSNEKLFF. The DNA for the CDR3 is TGTGCCAGCAGGCCGGGACAGGGGACTTTTTCTAATGAAAAACTGTTTTTT.

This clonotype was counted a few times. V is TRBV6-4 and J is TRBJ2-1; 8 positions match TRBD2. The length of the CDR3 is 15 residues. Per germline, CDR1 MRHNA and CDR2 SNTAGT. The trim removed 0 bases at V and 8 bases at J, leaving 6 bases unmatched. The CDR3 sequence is CASSDSPGGRDEQFF. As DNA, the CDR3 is TGTGCCAGCAGTGACTCGCCGGGGGGGCGCGATGAGCAGTTCTTC.

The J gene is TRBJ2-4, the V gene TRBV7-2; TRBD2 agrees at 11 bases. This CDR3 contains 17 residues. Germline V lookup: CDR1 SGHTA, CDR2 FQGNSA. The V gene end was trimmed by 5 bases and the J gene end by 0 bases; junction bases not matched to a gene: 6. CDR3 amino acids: CASSPSGGTTAKNIQYF. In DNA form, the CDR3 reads TGTGCCAGCAGCCCTAGCGGGGGGACGACAGCCAAAAACATTCAGTACTTC.

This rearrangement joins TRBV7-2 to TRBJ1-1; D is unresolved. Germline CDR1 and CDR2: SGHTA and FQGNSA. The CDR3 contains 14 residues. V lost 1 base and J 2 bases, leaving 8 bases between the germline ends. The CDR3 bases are TGTGCCAGCAGCTTAGGAATAGGTAACACTGAAGCTTTCTTT. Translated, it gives CASSLGIGNTEAFF.

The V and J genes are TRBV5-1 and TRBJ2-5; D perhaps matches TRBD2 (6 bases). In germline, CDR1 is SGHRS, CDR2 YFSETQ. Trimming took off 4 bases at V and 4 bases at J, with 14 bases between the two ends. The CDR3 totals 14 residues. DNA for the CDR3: TGCGCCAGCAGCATAGGACGGGGAGGAGAGACCCAGTACTTC. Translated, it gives CASSIGRGGETQYF.

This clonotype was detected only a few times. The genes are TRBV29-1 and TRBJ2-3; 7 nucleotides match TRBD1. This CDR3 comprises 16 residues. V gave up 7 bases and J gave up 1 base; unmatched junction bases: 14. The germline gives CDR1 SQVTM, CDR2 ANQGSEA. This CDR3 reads CSAGDRAVGGTDTQYF. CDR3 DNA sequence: TGCAGCGCCGGTGACAGGGCGGTGGGTGGCACAGATACGCAGTATTTT.

CDR3 protein: CASSHLTVSNTGELFF. Here the CDR3 DNA reads TGCGCCAGCAGCCACCTGACAGTGTCGAACACCGGGGAGCTGTTTTTT. The chain is built from TRBV4-1 and TRBJ2-2, with D possibly TRBD1 on 5 matching bases. Looked up from germline, CDR1 is MGHRA and CDR2 is YSYEKL. With 3 bases removed from V and 0 bases from J, the gap between germline ends came to 11 bases. The CDR3 totals 16 residues.

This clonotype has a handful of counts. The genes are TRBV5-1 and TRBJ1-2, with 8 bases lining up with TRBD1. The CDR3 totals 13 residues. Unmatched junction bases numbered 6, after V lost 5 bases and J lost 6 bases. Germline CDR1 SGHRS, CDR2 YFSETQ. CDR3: CASRETGEHGYTF. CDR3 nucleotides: TGCGCCAGCAGAGAGACAGGGGAGCATGGCTACACCTTC.

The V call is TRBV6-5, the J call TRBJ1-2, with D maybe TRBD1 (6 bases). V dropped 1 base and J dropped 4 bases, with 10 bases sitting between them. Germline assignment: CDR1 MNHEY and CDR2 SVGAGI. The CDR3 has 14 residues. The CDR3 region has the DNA TGTGCCAGCAGTTACTTACAGGGTGGCTATGGCTACACCTTC. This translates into CASSYLQGGYGYTF.

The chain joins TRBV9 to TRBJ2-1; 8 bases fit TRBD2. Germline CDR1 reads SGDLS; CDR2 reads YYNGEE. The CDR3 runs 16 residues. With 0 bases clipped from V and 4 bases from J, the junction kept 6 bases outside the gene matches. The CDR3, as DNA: TGTGCCAGCAGCGTAGAGGGAAGCGGGAGTTACAATGAGCAGTTCTTC. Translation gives CASSVEGSGSYNEQFF. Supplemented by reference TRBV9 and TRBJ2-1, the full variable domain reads DSGVTQTPKHLITATGQRVTLRCSPRSGDLSVYWYQQSLDQGLQFLIQYYNGEERAKGNILERFSAQQFPDLHSELNLSSLELGDSALYFCASSVEGSGSYNEQFFGPGTRLTVL.

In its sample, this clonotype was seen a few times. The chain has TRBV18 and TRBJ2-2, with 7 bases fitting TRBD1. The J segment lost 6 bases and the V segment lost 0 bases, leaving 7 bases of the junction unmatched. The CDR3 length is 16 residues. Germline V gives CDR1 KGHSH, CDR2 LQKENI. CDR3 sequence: CASSPPRGGAAGELFF. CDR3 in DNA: TGTGCCAGCTCACCACCGCGAGGGGGCGCCGCCGGGGAGCTGTTTTTT.

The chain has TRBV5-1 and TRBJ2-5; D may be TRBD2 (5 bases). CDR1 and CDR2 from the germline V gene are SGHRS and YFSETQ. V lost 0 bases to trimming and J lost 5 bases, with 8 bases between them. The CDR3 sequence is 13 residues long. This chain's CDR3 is CASSLGGMETQYF. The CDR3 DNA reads TGCGCCAGCAGCTTGGGAGGGATGGAGACCCAGTACTTC.

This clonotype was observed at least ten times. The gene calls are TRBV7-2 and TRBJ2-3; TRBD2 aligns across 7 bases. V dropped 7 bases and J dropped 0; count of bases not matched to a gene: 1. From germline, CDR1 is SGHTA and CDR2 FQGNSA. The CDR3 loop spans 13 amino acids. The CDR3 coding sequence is TGTGCCAGCACCGGGGGGAGCACAGATACGCAGTATTTT. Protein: CASTGGSTDTQYF.

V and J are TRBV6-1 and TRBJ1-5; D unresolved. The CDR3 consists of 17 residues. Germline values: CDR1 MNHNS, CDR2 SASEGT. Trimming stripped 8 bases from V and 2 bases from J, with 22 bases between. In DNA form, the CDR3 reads TGTGCCAGCTCCAAATCGATGGGGAGAGGAGGCAATCAGCCCCAGCATTTT. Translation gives CASSKSMGRGGNQPQHF.

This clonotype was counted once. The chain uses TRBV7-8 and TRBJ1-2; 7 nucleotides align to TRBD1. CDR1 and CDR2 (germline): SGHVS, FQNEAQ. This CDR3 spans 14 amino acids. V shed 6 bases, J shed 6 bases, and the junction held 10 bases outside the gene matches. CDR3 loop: CASSLDRQGDGYTF. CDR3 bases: TGTGCCAGCAGTCTGGATCGACAGGGCGATGGCTACACCTTC.

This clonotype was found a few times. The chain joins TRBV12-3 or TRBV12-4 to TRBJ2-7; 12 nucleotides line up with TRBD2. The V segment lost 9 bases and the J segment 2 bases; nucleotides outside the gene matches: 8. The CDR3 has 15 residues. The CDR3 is CASFGTSGLTYEQYF. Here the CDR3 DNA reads TGTGCCAGTTTCGGGACTAGCGGGTTAACCTACGAGCAGTACTTC.

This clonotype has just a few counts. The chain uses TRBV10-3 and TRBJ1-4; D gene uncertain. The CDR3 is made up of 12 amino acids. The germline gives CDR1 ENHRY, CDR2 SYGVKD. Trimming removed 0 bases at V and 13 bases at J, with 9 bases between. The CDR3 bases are TGTGCCATCAGTGAGTCGGGGATCGGACTGTTTTTT. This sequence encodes CAISESGIGLFF.

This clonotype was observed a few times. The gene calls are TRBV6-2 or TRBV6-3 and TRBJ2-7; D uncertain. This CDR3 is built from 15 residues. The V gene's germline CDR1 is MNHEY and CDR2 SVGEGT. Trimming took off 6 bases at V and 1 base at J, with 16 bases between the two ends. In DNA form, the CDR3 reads TGTGCCAGCAGCAGATCCTCGGGCATTTCCTACGAGCAGTACTTC. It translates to CASSRSSGISYEQYF.

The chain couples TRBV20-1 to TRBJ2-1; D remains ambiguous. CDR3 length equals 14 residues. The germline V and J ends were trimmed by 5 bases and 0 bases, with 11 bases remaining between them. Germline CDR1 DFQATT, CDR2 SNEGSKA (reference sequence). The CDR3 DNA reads TGCAGTGCTTATAGCCGAAGCTCCTACAATGAGCAGTTCTTC. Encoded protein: CSAYSRSSYNEQFF.

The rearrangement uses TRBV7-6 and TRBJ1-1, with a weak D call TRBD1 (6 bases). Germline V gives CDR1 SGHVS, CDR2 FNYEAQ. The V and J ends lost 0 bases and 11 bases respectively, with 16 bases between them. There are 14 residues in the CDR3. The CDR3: CASSLAKGGAGAFF. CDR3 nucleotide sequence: TGTGCCAGCAGCTTAGCGAAGGGGGGCGCGGGGGCTTTCTTT.

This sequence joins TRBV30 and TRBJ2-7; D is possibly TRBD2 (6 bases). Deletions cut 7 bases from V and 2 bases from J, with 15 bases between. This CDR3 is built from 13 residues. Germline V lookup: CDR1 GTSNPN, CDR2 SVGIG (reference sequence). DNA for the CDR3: TGTGCCTTGACCCGGGACTTCGCCTACGAGCAGTACTTC. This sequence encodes CALTRDFAYEQYF. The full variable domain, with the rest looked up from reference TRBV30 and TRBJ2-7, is SQTIHQWPATLVQPVGSPLSLECTVEGTSNPNLYWYRQAAGRGLQLLFYSVGIGQISSEVPQNLSASRPQDRQFILSSKKLLLSDSGFYLCALTRDFAYEQYFGPGTRLTVT.

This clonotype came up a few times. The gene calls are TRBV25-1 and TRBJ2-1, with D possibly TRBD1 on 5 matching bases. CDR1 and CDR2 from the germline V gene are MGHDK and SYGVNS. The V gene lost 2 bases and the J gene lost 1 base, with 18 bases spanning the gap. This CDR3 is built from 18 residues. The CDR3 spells CASSETPRQIVSYNEQFF. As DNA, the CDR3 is TGTGCCAGCAGTGAAACCCCCCGACAGATAGTTTCCTACAATGAGCAGTTCTTC.

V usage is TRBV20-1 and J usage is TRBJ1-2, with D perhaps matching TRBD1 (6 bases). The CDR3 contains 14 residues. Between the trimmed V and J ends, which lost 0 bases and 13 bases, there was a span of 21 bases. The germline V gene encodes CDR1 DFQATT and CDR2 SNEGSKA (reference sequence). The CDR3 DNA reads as TGCAGTGCTAGAGATCCTTCCGGCGTGGGGGCCCTCACCTTC. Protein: CSARDPSGVGALTF.

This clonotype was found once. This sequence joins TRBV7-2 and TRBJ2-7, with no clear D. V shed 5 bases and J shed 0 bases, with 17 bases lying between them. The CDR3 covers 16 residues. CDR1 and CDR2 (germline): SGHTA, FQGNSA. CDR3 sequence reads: CASSPRGGPLSYEQYF. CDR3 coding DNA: TGTGCCAGCAGCCCCCGCGGTGGGCCTCTCTCCTACGAGCAGTACTTC.

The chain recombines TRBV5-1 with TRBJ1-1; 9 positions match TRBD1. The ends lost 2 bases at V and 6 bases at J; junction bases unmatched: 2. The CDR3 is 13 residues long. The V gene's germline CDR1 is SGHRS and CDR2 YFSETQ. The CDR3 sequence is CASSFGTGPEAFF. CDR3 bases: TGCGCCAGCAGCTTTGGGACAGGGCCTGAAGCTTTCTTT. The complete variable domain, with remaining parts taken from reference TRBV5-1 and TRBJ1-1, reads KAGVTQTPRYLIKTRGQQVTLSCSPISGHRSVSWYQQTPGQGLQFLFEYFSETQRNKGNFPGRFSGRQFSNSRSEMNVSTLELGDSALYLCASSFGTGPEAFFGQGTRLTVV.